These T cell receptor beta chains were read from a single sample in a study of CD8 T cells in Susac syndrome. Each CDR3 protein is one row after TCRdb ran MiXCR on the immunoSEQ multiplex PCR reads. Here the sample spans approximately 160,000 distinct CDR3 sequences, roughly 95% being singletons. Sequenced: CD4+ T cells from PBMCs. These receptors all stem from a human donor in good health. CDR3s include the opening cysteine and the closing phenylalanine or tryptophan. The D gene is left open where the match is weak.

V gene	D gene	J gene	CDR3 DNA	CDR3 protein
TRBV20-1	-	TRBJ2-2	TGCAGTGCTAGAGATTTGGAAACTACCGGGGAGCTGTTTTTT	CSARDLETTGELFF
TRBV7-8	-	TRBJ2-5	TGTGCCAGCAGCTTAATGGGGTTACCCCAAGAGACCCAGTACTTC	CASSLMGLPQETQYF
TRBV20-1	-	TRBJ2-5	TGCAGTGCTAGTGACGGGCTGGGGGGAGAGACCCAGTACTTC	CSASDGLGGETQYF
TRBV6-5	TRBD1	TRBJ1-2	TGTGCCAGTGGACAGGGGGGTGGCTACACCTTC	CASGQGGGYTF
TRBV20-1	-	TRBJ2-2	TGCAGTGCCCCTAACCGGGGGAACACCGGGGAGCTGTTTTTT	CSAPNRGNTGELFF
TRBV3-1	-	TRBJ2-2	TGTGCCAGCAGCCGACTTGACATCGCGAACACCGGGGAGCTGTTTTTT	CASSRLDIANTGELFF
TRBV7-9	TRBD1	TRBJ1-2	TGTGCCAGCAGCTTAGATCCGTGGGGACAGGGGGCGAGAAACTATGGCTACACCTTC	CASSLDPWGQGARNYGYTF
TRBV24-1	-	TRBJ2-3	TGTGCCACCAGTGACCATCGCCTGGACGGCGCCGATACGCAGTATTTT	CATSDHRLDGADTQYF
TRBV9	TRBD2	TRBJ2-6	TGTGCCAGCAGCGTTATGACTAGCGGTAGCTCTGGGGCCAACGTCCTGACTTTC	CASSVMTSGSSGANVLTF
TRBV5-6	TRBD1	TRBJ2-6	TGTGCCAGCAGCTTGGTGACAGGGGGCTCTGGGGCCAACGTCCTGACTTTC	CASSLVTGGSGANVLTF
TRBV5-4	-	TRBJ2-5	TGTGCCAGCAGCTGGGACTCGATTGCGGAGACCCAGTACTTC	CASSWDSIAETQYF